The 31 T cell receptor beta chains below come from one sample, sequenced in a study of shared clonotypes between healthy human individuals. Produced via immunoSEQ multiplex PCR; TCRdb's table is partial and in-frame only. In the table there are about 2.3 million clones, approximately 93% of which are singletons. The sample taken for sequencing was naive CD4+ T cells from PBMCs. Sample subset: CD45RA+ positively selected. Source of these receptors: a man aged 18 to 35 in good health. Some clones in this sample may be carry-over from other donors' samples.

The chain combines TRBV2 with TRBJ2-5; TRBD2 matches at 8 bases. Germline V gene sequence: CDR1 SNHLY, CDR2 FYNNEI. V dropped 6 bases and J dropped 5; count of bases not matched to a gene: 8. CDR3 length: 14 residues. CDR3 in amino acids: CASRGRGGGETQYF. The CDR3 bases are TGTGCCAGCAGAGGAAGGGGCGGGGGGGAGACCCAGTACTTC.

V usage is TRBV28 and J usage is TRBJ1-5; D gene unclear. V lost 7 bases and J 5 bases, leaving 12 bases between the germline ends. Germline V CDR1 and CDR2: MDHEN, SYDVKM. CDR3 length: 13 residues. The CDR3 DNA reads TGTGCCAGCATTCACCGGCGCGATCAGCCCCAGCATTTT. This encodes CASIHRRDQPQHF.

The V gene is TRBV4-1, the J gene TRBJ1-3; D gene unclear. V lost 1 base to trimming and J lost 0 bases, with 10 bases between them. The CDR3 runs to 16 residues. The germline V gene encodes CDR1 MGHRA and CDR2 YSYEKL. The CDR3: CASSQVGSFSGNTIYF. The DNA of the CDR3 is TGCGCCAGCAGCCAAGTAGGGTCCTTCTCTGGAAACACCATATATTTT.

The rearrangement uses TRBV19 and TRBJ1-1, with TRBD1 matching over 9 bases. The V segment lost 4 bases and the J segment 10 bases; nucleotides outside the gene matches: 13. This CDR3 region has 15 residues. CDR1 and CDR2 from the germline V gene are LNHDA and SQIVND (reference sequence). DNA of the CDR3: TGTGCCAGTAGTAATTCGGACAGGGGTCGGGTGAGAGCTTTCTTT. Protein product: CASSNSDRGRVRAFF. The full variable domain, completed using reference TRBV19 and TRBJ1-1, is DGGITQSPKYLFRKEGQNVTLSCEQNLNHDAMYWYRQDPGQGLRLIYYSQIVNDFQKGDIAEGYSVSREKKESFPLTVTSAQKNPTAFYLCASSNSDRGRVRAFFGQGTRLTVV.

The V gene is TRBV12-2, the J gene TRBJ1-3; the table assigns TRBD1, which was not confirmed against the DNA. TRBV12-2 is a listed pseudogene. CDR3 size: 18 residues. The CDR3, as DNA: TGTGCAAGTCGCTCCAGATTGGGAGGACAGGGCCCTAGAAACACCATATATTTT. Encoded protein: CASRSRLGGQGPRNTIYF.

To note about this clone: At the DNA level, this CDR3 is encoded by other sequences in the same sample as well. This chain joins TRBV5-1 and TRBJ1-2; D is possibly TRBD1 (6 bases). Between the trimmed V and J ends, which lost 0 bases and 2 bases, there was a span of 8 bases. Germline CDR1 and CDR2: SGHRS and YFSETQ. The CDR3 runs 14 residues. The CDR3 loop reads CASSLGTVNYGYTF. CDR3 nucleotide sequence: TGCGCCAGCAGCTTGGGGACAGTAAACTATGGCTACACCTTC.

With regard to this clone: Other nucleotide sequences in the sample specify the same CDR3. The rearrangement links TRBV7-6 to TRBJ2-3, with 7 positions matching TRBD1. Trimming cost V 0 bases and J 1 base; bases outside gene matches: 7. This CDR3 spans 17 amino acids. The germline V gene encodes CDR1 SGHVS and CDR2 FNYEAQ. CDR3 in amino acids: CASSLAPGQGGTDTQYF. The CDR3 bases are TGTGCCAGCAGCTTAGCACCGGGCCAGGGGGGCACAGATACGCAGTATTTT.

The rearrangement joins TRBV29-1 to TRBJ2-7; TRBD1 aligns across 8 bases. Germline CDR1 is SQVTM and CDR2 is ANQGSEA. The CDR3 runs to 12 residues. The V segment lost 4 bases and the J segment 6 bases; nucleotides outside the gene matches: 5. As DNA, the CDR3 is TGCAGCGTTGGGACAGGGTTTAGCGAGCAGTACTTC. Protein: CSVGTGFSEQYF.

The chain is built from TRBV30 and TRBJ2-1, with 12 bases fitting TRBD1. CDR1 is GTSNPN, CDR2 SVGIG, per germline (reference sequence). The CDR3 covers 16 residues. The V segment lost 3 bases and the J segment 4 bases; nucleotides outside the gene matches: 7. Here the CDR3 DNA reads TGTGCCTGGAGGGCCCCGGGACAGGGGGCTTACAATGAGCAGTTCTTC. It translates to CAWRAPGQGAYNEQFF.

This clone was counted between two and nine times. The chain employs TRBV27 and TRBJ1-1, with 9 positions matching TRBD1. Germline V CDR1 and CDR2: MNHEY, SMNVEV (reference sequence). V was clipped by 6 bases and J by 2 bases; unmatched bases: 13. This CDR3 contains 17 residues. As DNA, the CDR3 is TGTGCCAGCAGCTACAGAGTCCGGGACAGGGAAAACACTGAAGCTTTCTTT. Residues: CASSYRVRDRENTEAFF.

This rearrangement joins TRBV11-1 to TRBJ2-7, with TRBD2 identical over 10 bases. This CDR3 has 15 residues. CDR1 is SGHAT and CDR2 is FQDESV in the germline V gene (reference sequence). Trimming took 1 base from V and 5 from J; bases not matched to a gene: 5. This CDR3 is CASSLDRLAGDEQYF. The CDR3, as DNA: TGTGCCAGCAGCTTAGACCGCCTAGCGGGAGACGAGCAGTACTTC.

Notes on this clone: The sample carries other DNA sequences with the same CDR3. The gene calls are TRBV6-5 and TRBJ2-1; 9 bases match TRBD2. CDR1 and CDR2 from the germline V gene are MNHEY and SVGAGI. Trimming at V came to 2 bases and at J to 6 bases, leaving 5 bases not matched to a gene. CDR3 length: 15 amino acids. CDR3 loop: CASSYPGLAGNEQFF. CDR3 bases: TGTGCCAGCAGTTACCCGGGACTAGCTGGCAATGAGCAGTTCTTC.

The gene calls are TRBV15 and TRBJ2-6; the D is unclear. Trimming left V 3 bases short and J 2 bases short, with 8 bases between. The CDR3 is 15 residues long. Germline CDR1 is LNHNV and CDR2 is YYDKDF (reference sequence). CDR3: CATSSWSPGANVLTF. CDR3 DNA: TGTGCCACCAGCAGTTGGAGCCCTGGGGCCAACGTCCTGACTTTC.

DNA of the CDR3: TGTGCCAGCAGCTTGAGGGGGATAGCGAACACCGGGGAGCTGTTTTTT. Its translation: CASSLRGIANTGELFF. The genes are TRBV5-6 and TRBJ2-2; perhaps TRBD1 as D (6 bases). In germline, CDR1 is SGHDT, CDR2 YYEEEE. CDR3 length: 16 amino acids. Trimming took 1 base from V and 0 from J, leaving 10 bases between them.

This clone was seen a few times. The gene calls are TRBV19 and TRBJ1-1; D is undetermined. The length of the CDR3 is 13 residues. The germline gives CDR1 LNHDA, CDR2 SQIVND (reference sequence). The germline V and J ends were trimmed by 3 bases and 0 bases, with 5 bases remaining between them. The CDR3 sequence: CASSMILNTEAFF. The CDR3 bases are TGTGCCAGTAGTATGATTTTGAACACTGAAGCTTTCTTT.

The chain carries TRBV7-2 and TRBJ2-7; tentatively, D is TRBD2 (7 bases). The germline V gene encodes CDR1 SGHTA and CDR2 FQGNSA. V lost 5 bases, J lost 5 bases, and 16 bases lay in between. The length of the CDR3 is 14 residues. The CDR3 nucleotides are TGTGCCAGCAGCCTCCTCGGGGGGCGCGACGAGCAGTACTTC. It is translated as CASSLLGGRDEQYF.

V usage is TRBV28 and J usage is TRBJ1-2; tentative D call: TRBD1 (5 bases). Germline CDR1 and CDR2: MDHEN and SYDVKM. This CDR3 comprises 14 residues. Trimming cost V 7 bases and J 0 bases, with 12 bases left between them. The CDR3 loop is CASTQGGANYGYTF. The CDR3 DNA sequence: TGTGCCAGCACCCAGGGAGGCGCTAACTATGGCTACACCTTC.

CDR3 coding DNA: TGTGCCATCAGTGCGTCGGGAGCAAAGAACACCGGGGAGCTGTTTTTT. Residues: CAISASGAKNTGELFF. The V and J genes are TRBV10-3 and TRBJ2-2; perhaps TRBD2 as D (6 bases). The germline V gene encodes CDR1 ENHRY and CDR2 SYGVKD. The CDR3 runs 16 residues. The V end was cut by 4 bases, the J end by 1 base, with 13 bases between.

The CDR3 DNA reads TGCGCCAGCAGCGGACTCGCACAAGAGACCCAGTACTTC. Its translation: CASSGLAQETQYF. The chain uses TRBV5-1 and TRBJ2-5, with a possible D match to TRBD2 (5 bases). V lost 4 bases to trimming and J lost 2 bases, with 9 bases between them. The CDR3 has 13 amino acids. Looked up from germline, CDR1 is SGHRS and CDR2 is YFSETQ.

The gene calls are TRBV6-1 and TRBJ2-7; D is unclear. V lost 4 bases and J lost 3, with 10 bases in between. The CDR3 has 13 residues. Per the germline V gene, CDR1 is MNHNS and CDR2 is SASEGT. CDR3 DNA sequence: TGTGCCAGCAGTGTGAACAGCTACTACGAGCAGTACTTC. Encoded protein: CASSVNSYYEQYF.

The chain joins TRBV4-1 to TRBJ2-7; 10 nucleotides agree with TRBD2. Germline V gene lookup returns CDR1 MGHRA and CDR2 YSYEKL. The CDR3 sequence is 15 residues long. Germline trimming cut 4 bases from V and 0 bases from J; bases unmatched to any gene: 3. CDR3 coding DNA: TGCGCCAGCAGCCGACTAGCGGGTGGCTCCTACGAGCAGTACTTC. As protein: CASSRLAGGSYEQYF.

J is TRBJ2-7 and V is TRBV27, with D tentatively TRBD1 (5 bases). There are 14 residues in the CDR3. V was pared by 10 bases and J by 5 bases, with 21 bases between. Germline CDR1 and CDR2: MNHEY and SMNVEV (reference sequence). CDR3 amino acids: CATGWGRKENEQYF. The CDR3 DNA reads as TGTGCCACCGGTTGGGGCAGGAAAGAGAACGAGCAGTACTTC.

This clone has only one observation. This rearrangement joins TRBV2 to TRBJ2-5, with D possibly being TRBD1 (6 bases). Germline V gives CDR1 SNHLY, CDR2 FYNNEI. The V end was cut by 7 bases, the J end by 5 bases, with 17 bases between. CDR3 size: 14 residues. The CDR3 loop reads CASISSRGGETQYF. DNA for the CDR3: TGTGCCAGCATATCGTCCAGGGGTGGTGAGACCCAGTACTTC.

The gene calls are TRBV13 and TRBJ2-5, with TRBD2 matching over 8 bases. The CDR3 length is 16 residues. The trim removed 1 base at V and 5 bases at J, leaving 9 bases unmatched. CDR1 is PRHDT and CDR2 is FYEKMQ in the germline V gene (reference sequence). This CDR3 reads CASSLVAGGPRETQYF. CDR3 in DNA: TGTGCCAGCAGCTTAGTGGCGGGAGGCCCTCGGGAGACCCAGTACTTC.

On this clone itself: The sample carries other DNA sequences with the same CDR3. V and J are TRBV29-1 and TRBJ1-3; D is unclear. The CDR3 contains 12 residues. Deletions cut 5 bases from V and 1 base from J, with 6 bases between. The germline CDR1 and CDR2 sequences are SQVTM and ANQGSEA. The CDR3 loop reads CSVRDSGNTIYF. The CDR3 DNA is TGCAGCGTTCGGGATTCTGGAAACACCATATATTTT.

This chain links TRBV6-1 with TRBJ2-4; no clear D gene. The CDR3 covers 14 residues. V was pared by 4 bases and J by 0 bases, with 7 bases between. Per the germline V gene, CDR1 is MNHNS and CDR2 is SASEGT. In nucleotides, the CDR3 is TGTGCCAGCAGTGGGGTCGTAGCCAAAAACATTCAGTACTTC. Translation: CASSGVVAKNIQYF.

This clone was seen once. The V and J genes are TRBV7-3 and TRBJ2-3; D remains ambiguous. V was clipped by 5 bases and J by 10 bases, with 13 bases between them. The germline V gene encodes CDR1 SGHTA and CDR2 FQGTGA. The CDR3 length is 12 residues. The CDR3 sequence: CASSPRAGPQYF. The CDR3 coding sequence is TGTGCCAGCAGCCCTCGAGCTGGCCCGCAGTATTTT. The full variable domain, its missing parts supplied by reference TRBV7-3 and TRBJ2-3, is GAGVSQTPSNKVTEKGKYVELRCDPISGHTALYWYRQSLGQGPEFLIYFQGTGAADDSGLPNDRFFAVRPEGSVSTLKIQRTERGDSAVYLCASSPRAGPQYFGPGTRLTVL.

This clone is a singleton in its sample. The rearrangement uses TRBV28 and TRBJ2-2; TRBD2 matches at 11 bases. The V gene's germline CDR1 is MDHEN and CDR2 SYDVKM. This CDR3 comprises 16 residues. V lost 6 bases, J lost 4 bases, and 7 bases stayed unmatched. CDR3 in DNA: TGTGCCAGCAGCATTAGCGGGAGGGCCCCCACCGGGGAGCTGTTTTTT. It is translated as CASSISGRAPTGELFF.

This chain connects TRBV10-1 to TRBJ2-1; D perhaps matches TRBD2 (6 bases). Trimming took off 3 bases at V and 0 bases at J, with 12 bases between the two ends. CDR1 WNHNN and CDR2 SYGVQD come from the germline V gene (reference sequence). The CDR3 totals 16 residues. This chain's CDR3 is CASSESLASSYNEQFF. The CDR3 bases are TGCGCCAGCAGTGAAAGTCTAGCGAGCTCCTACAATGAGCAGTTCTTC.

For the CDR3, the DNA is TGTGCCAGCAGCTCTAGATGGGGCGGCAGCTCCTACAATGAGCAGTTCTTC. Amino acids: CASSSRWGGSSYNEQFF. V is TRBV7-2 and J is TRBJ2-1, with D perhaps matching TRBD1 (5 bases). Trimming removed 4 bases at V and 0 bases at J, with 16 bases between. Germline-derived CDR1 and CDR2 are SGHTA and FQGNSA. The CDR3 has 17 amino acids.

The genes are TRBV6-4 and TRBJ2-7; 8 bases line up with TRBD2. This CDR3 spans 15 amino acids. Per germline, CDR1 MRHNA and CDR2 SNTAGT. Trimming cost V 0 bases and J 1 base; bases outside gene matches: 2. The CDR3 DNA reads as TGTGCCAGCAGTGACTCGGCTAGCGGGTCCTACGAGCAGTACTTC. This sequence encodes CASSDSASGSYEQYF.